This T cell receptor (beta chain) was obtained from a study of cytomegalovirus exposure and HLA in healthy donors. With 60 Vbeta and 13 Jbeta primers, the PCR was carried out. The repertoire was sequenced with immunoSEQ multiplex PCR; TCRdb's copy has only in-frame clones and lacks some. The sample has approximately 79,000 clones; 78% are singletons. A few counts support this clone. Its cognate antigen is unknown. The CDR3 consists of 15 residues. V dropped 4 bases and J dropped 7; count of bases not matched to a gene: 4. Germline-derived CDR1 and CDR2 are LGHNA and YSLEER. Points from the study as a whole: Exclusion as indistinguishable affected some V segments, including TRBV6-2 and TRBV6-3. The study recorded about 160 TCR beta chains that were cytomegalovirus-associated.

V gene TRBV4-3 combines with J gene TRBJ1-6, with TRBD1 matching over 10 bases. The sequenced sample was PBMCs. The sequence was obtained from a male donor in good health and CMV-seropositive. The CDR3 loop is CASSPQGQGNSPLHF. The CDR3 bases are TGCGCCAGCAGCCCTCAGGGACAGGGGAATTCACCCCTCCACTTT.